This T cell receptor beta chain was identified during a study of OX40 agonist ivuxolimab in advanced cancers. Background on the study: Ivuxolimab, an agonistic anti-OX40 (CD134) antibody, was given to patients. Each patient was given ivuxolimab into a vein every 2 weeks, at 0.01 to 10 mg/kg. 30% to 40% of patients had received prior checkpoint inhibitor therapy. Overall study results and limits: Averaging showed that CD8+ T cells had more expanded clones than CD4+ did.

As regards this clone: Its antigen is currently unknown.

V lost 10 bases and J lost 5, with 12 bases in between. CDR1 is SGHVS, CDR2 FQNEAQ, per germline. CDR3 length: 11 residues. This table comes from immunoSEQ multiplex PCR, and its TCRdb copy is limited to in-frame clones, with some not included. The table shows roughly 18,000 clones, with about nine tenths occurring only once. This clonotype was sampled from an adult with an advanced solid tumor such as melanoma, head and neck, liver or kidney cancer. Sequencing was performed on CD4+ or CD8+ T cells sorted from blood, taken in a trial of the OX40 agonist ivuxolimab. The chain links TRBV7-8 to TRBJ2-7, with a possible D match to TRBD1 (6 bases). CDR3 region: CAIIQGHEQYF. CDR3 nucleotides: TGTGCCATCATCCAGGGGCACGAGCAGTACTTC.